Below, 21 T cell receptor beta chains from the same sample are listed, as sequenced in a study of regulatory T cells in long-lasting Graves disease. Time point described: newly diagnosed GD, antithyroid drugs for less than 3 months. From PBMCs, RNA was extracted and then used to make the TCR library. Arm-PCR of CDR3 regions and iRepertoire HTBI primers were used to build TCR beta libraries. TCRdb re-analysed the multiplex PCR reads in MiXCR, keeping a single row per CDR3 protein. Here the sample spans roughly 380,000 distinct CDR3 sequences, about 16% being singletons. Sequenced material: peripheral blood mononuclear cells (PBMCs), taken at new diagnosis, from a patient treated with antithyroid drugs. All receptors derive from a female donor with Graves disease.

This clonotype was seen repeatedly, ten times or more. The genes are TRBV20-1 and TRBJ1-3; 11 bases align to TRBD1. The V and J ends lost 2 bases and 4 bases, in that order; junction bases with no gene match: 4. This CDR3 region has 15 residues. The germline V gene encodes CDR1 DFQATT and CDR2 SNEGSKA (reference sequence). CDR3 region: CSARKDRGPGNTIYF. The CDR3, as DNA: TGCAGTGCTAGAAAGGACAGGGGGCCAGGAAACACCATATATTTT.

This clonotype came up a few times. The gene calls are TRBV14 and TRBJ2-1; D is undetermined. This CDR3 spans 16 amino acids. V was clipped by 1 base and J by 5 bases, with 15 bases between them. Per the germline V gene, CDR1 is SGHDN and CDR2 is FVKESK. CDR3 protein: CASSQVFPMSHNEQFF. CDR3 DNA: TGTGCCAGCAGCCAAGTTTTCCCCATGTCACACAATGAGCAGTTCTTC.

This clonotype was found many times. V and J are TRBV2 and TRBJ1-2; 9 nucleotides match TRBD1. CDR1 and CDR2 (germline): SNHLY, FYNNEI. The CDR3 has 13 amino acids. V was clipped by 5 bases and J by 5 bases; unmatched bases: 3. CDR3 loop: CASSTGGGYGYTF. CDR3 nucleotides: TGTGCCAGCAGTACAGGGGGCGGGTATGGCTACACCTTC.

There are many counts of this clonotype. The chain links TRBV27 to TRBJ1-5; tentative D call: TRBD1 (5 bases). Deletions cut 5 bases from V and 1 base from J, with 15 bases between. CDR1 and CDR2 (germline): MNHEY, SMNVEV (reference sequence). The CDR3 contains 16 residues. CDR3 amino acids: CASSPWIGGSNQPQHF. The DNA of the CDR3 is TGTGCCAGCAGTCCTTGGATCGGGGGGAGCAATCAGCCCCAGCATTTT.

This clonotype has a count of ten or more. The chain combines TRBV11-2 with TRBJ2-3; 11 bases map to TRBD2. Germline assignment: CDR1 SGHAT and CDR2 FQNNGV. The CDR3 totals 15 residues. V gave up 7 bases and J gave up 0 bases; unmatched junction bases: 3. CDR3 sequence (DNA): TGTGCCAGCAAATCTAGCGGGAGGAGCACAGATACGCAGTATTTT. Its translation: CASKSSGRSTDTQYF.

This clonotype was picked up a small number of times. The V call is TRBV5-1, the J call TRBJ1-3; D unresolved. The CDR3 spans 14 residues. Germline CDR1 SGHRS, CDR2 YFSETQ. V was clipped by 3 bases and J by 3 bases, with 10 bases between them. The CDR3 sequence: CASSYEALGNTIYF. CDR3 DNA: TGCGCCAGCAGCTACGAGGCACTTGGAAACACCATATATTTT.

In this sample, this clonotype turned up many times. The chain carries TRBV20-1 and TRBJ2-1; D ambiguous. V was cut by 6 bases and J by 1 base, with 10 bases left in between. The germline CDR1 and CDR2 sequences are DFQATT and SNEGSKA (reference sequence). The CDR3 extends over 13 amino acids. As DNA, the CDR3 is TGCAGTGCCACTCTAGTTTCCTACAATGAGCAGTTCTTC. Protein sequence: CSATLVSYNEQFF.

This clonotype was seen ten or more times. CDR3 region: CASSRDTGEETQYF. The CDR3 coding sequence is TGCGCCAGCAGCCGGGACACCGGCGAAGAGACCCAGTACTTC. The rearrangement links TRBV5-1 to TRBJ2-5, with D tentatively TRBD1 (6 bases). Germline V gene sequence: CDR1 SGHRS, CDR2 YFSETQ. The length of the CDR3 is 14 residues. V lost 4 bases to trimming and J lost 3 bases, with 13 bases between them.

The V gene is TRBV7-2, the J gene TRBJ1-5; tentative D call: TRBD1 (5 bases). V lost 5 bases and J lost 6, with 17 bases in between. This CDR3 has 15 amino acids. In germline, CDR1 is SGHTA, CDR2 FQGNSA. In nucleotides, the CDR3 is TGTGCCAGCAGCCAAGGGGCCAGGGTCATTCAGCCCCAGCATTTT. It specifies CASSQGARVIQPQHF.

Ten or more counts support this clonotype. V gene TRBV4-1 combines with J gene TRBJ2-1; D gene ambiguous. Germline V gene data show CDR1 as MGHRA and CDR2 as YSYEKL. The CDR3 has 15 amino acids. V dropped 4 bases and J dropped 0 bases, with 10 bases sitting between them. CDR3 in amino acids: CASSLEMGSYNEQFF. The CDR3 DNA follows: TGCGCCAGCAGCCTCGAGATGGGCTCCTACAATGAGCAGTTCTTC.

The chain links TRBV10-1 to TRBJ2-3; unclear D gene. This CDR3 is 15 amino acids long. The V gene's germline CDR1 is WNHNN and CDR2 SYGVQD (reference sequence). Trimming pared 2 bases from V and 2 bases from J, leaving 11 bases between. Here the CDR3 DNA reads TGCGCCAGCAGTGAGAGAGGAGATTACACAGATACGCAGTATTTT. It codes for CASSERGDYTDTQYF.

This clonotype was detected many times. This chain joins TRBV20-1 and TRBJ2-3, with D possibly TRBD1 on 6 matching bases. Looked up from germline, CDR1 is DFQATT and CDR2 is SNEGSKA (reference sequence). The CDR3 length is 16 residues. V dropped 5 bases and J dropped 2 bases, with 20 bases sitting between them. The CDR3 region is CSADRPATGITDTQYF. CDR3 coding DNA: TGCAGTGCTGACCGACCCGCGACAGGTATCACAGATACGCAGTATTTT.

This clonotype was picked up many times. V gene TRBV5-1 combines with J gene TRBJ1-1; possibly TRBD1 for D (5 bases). This CDR3 region has 14 residues. Per the germline V gene, CDR1 is SGHRS and CDR2 is YFSETQ. The V end was cut by 0 bases, the J end by 0 bases, with 6 bases between. CDR3 residues: CASSLEGMNTEAFF. In DNA, the CDR3 is TGCGCCAGCAGCTTGGAGGGGATGAACACTGAAGCTTTCTTT.

This clonotype was recorded many times. The chain is built from TRBV6-5 and TRBJ2-1; no definite D call. Germline values: CDR1 MNHEY, CDR2 SVGAGI. CDR3 size: 13 residues. V dropped 2 bases and J dropped 7 bases, with 9 bases sitting between them. The CDR3 here is CASSYSTVNEQFF. The CDR3 bases are TGTGCCAGCAGTTACAGCACGGTAAATGAGCAGTTCTTC.

This sequence joins TRBV15 and TRBJ2-1; TRBD2 matches 8 bases. From germline, CDR1 is LNHNV and CDR2 YYDKDF (reference sequence). J was trimmed by 3 bases and V by 6 bases; bases with no gene match: 7. CDR3 size: 15 residues. Here the CDR3 DNA reads TGTGCCACCAGTACCGGGACTAGTGTCTACAATGAGCAGTTCTTC. It codes for CATSTGTSVYNEQFF.

The chain joins TRBV9 to TRBJ2-2; 9 positions agree with TRBD2. Germline V CDR1 and CDR2: SGDLS, YYNGEE. The junction had 9 bases not matched to a gene; V was cut back by 2 bases and J by 7 bases. This CDR3 has 16 residues. The CDR3 DNA sequence: TGTGCCAGCAGCGTTCTCAGCGGGAGGCATCACGGGGAGCTGTTTTTT. It yields the protein CASSVLSGRHHGELFF.

This clonotype was found many times. The rearrangement links TRBV11-2 to TRBJ1-4; 11 positions agree with TRBD1. Germline trimming cut 4 bases from V and 4 bases from J; bases unmatched to any gene: 8. The CDR3 is made up of 17 amino acids. In germline, CDR1 is SGHAT, CDR2 FQNNGV. The CDR3 is CASSSRTGGPRNEKLFF. The CDR3, as DNA: TGTGCCAGCAGCTCCCGGACAGGGGGCCCTCGTAATGAAAAACTGTTTTTT. Combining the CDR3 with reference TRBV11-2 and TRBJ1-4 gives the whole variable domain EAGVAQSPRYKIIEKRQSVAFWCNPISGHATLYWYQQILGQGPKLLIQFQNNGVVDDSQLPKDRFSAERLKGVDSTLKIQPAKLEDSAVYLCASSSRTGGPRNEKLFFGSGTQLSVL.

The table lists this clonotype with a few counts. The chain has TRBV5-1 and TRBJ1-4, with D maybe TRBD1 (6 bases). This CDR3 contains 14 residues. Germline loops: CDR1 SGHRS, CDR2 YFSETQ. V gave up 5 bases and J gave up 4 bases, with 12 bases separating them. In DNA form, the CDR3 reads TGCGCCAGCAGGGACAGACTATTTAATGAAAAACTGTTTTTT. Amino acid sequence: CASRDRLFNEKLFF.

This clonotype was seen a handful of times. The chain is built from TRBV20-1 and TRBJ2-5; D may be TRBD1 or TRBD2 (6 bases each). Germline loops: CDR1 DFQATT, CDR2 SNEGSKA (reference sequence). With 6 bases removed from V and 3 bases from J, the gap between germline ends came to 14 bases. This CDR3 contains 13 residues. The CDR3 loop reads CSASRGVEETQYF. Written as DNA, the CDR3 is TGCAGTGCCAGTAGGGGGGTCGAAGAGACCCAGTACTTC.

The sample holds many counts of this clonotype. The chain links TRBV13 to TRBJ1-3, with D unclear. CDR3 length: 14 residues. V was pared by 5 bases and J by 6 bases, with 14 bases between. Germline V gives CDR1 PRHDT, CDR2 FYEKMQ (reference sequence). The CDR3 spells CASSLSASENTIYF. DNA for the CDR3: TGTGCCAGCAGCCTCAGCGCTTCGGAAAACACCATATATTTT. Using reference TRBV13 and TRBJ1-3 for the parts outside the CDR3, the full variable domain is AAGVIQSPRHLIKEKRETATLKCYPIPRHDTVYWYQQGPGQDPQFLISFYEKMQSDKGSIPDRFSAQQFSDYHSELNMSSLELGDSALYFCASSLSASENTIYFGEGSWLTVV.

The table lists this clonotype with many counts. This chain joins TRBV7-6 and TRBJ1-2; no firm D call. V gave up 5 bases and J gave up 5 bases, with 12 bases separating them. Germline CDR1 SGHVS, CDR2 FNYEAQ. The CDR3 loop spans 13 amino acids. The CDR3 region is CASSPIVGYGYTF. CDR3 DNA sequence: TGTGCCAGCAGCCCGATCGTAGGGTATGGCTACACCTTC. Looking up the rest from reference TRBV7-6 and TRBJ1-2 gives the full variable domain: GAGVSQSPRYKVTKRGQDVALRCDPISGHVSLYWYRQALGQGPEFLTYFNYEAQQDKSGLPNDRFSAERPEGSISTLTIQRTEQRDSAMYRCASSPIVGYGYTFGSGTRLTVV.